This section outlines one T cell receptor beta chain sequence together with its context. Its antigen is unknown. Nothing much larger sits one base from this clone, and base qualities are not available. Other DNA sequences from this sample encode an identical CDR3 as well. The data originate from a study of shared clonotypes between healthy human individuals (dated by TCRdb to the early 2020s). About the full investigation: A couple of women and a few men aged 18 to 49 years were included in the cohort. Libraries were prepared and TCR repertoires were sequenced by different laboratories using diverse techniques, in order to increase sequencing depth and limit assay-specific biases. To estimate repertoire size and how much clonotypes are shared between individuals, the study performed deep sequencing of blood TCR repertoires from a handful of healthy adults. Each donor's leukapheresis produced roughly between about 0.8 and 10 billion PBMCs. Per donor, three plates each were used for CD4 naive and CD4 memory, two for CD8 naive, and one for CD8 memory.

TCR CDR3 regions were amplified from genomic DNA by multiplex PCR using the deep immunoSEQ assay. Genomic DNA extracted from each cell subset was distributed evenly over all wells of several immunoSEQ 96-well plates, and each plate served as one replicate. Each replicate PCR for sorted subsets received about 220 ng genomic DNA, equal to 28,000 or so T cell genomes. The purified libraries were quantified using a Qubit 3.0 fluorometer, sized with a Bioanalyzer 2100, and then quantified again using the KAPA Library Quantification kit. Every immunoSEQ 96-well plate was sequenced on a dedicated single-read 150-cycle Illumina NextSeq 550 flow cell. As for the authors' bioinformatics: Because only junctional sequences without quality scores were contained in the immunoSEQ output, filtering matching that applied to full-length reads could not be performed. To assign V/J genes and CDR3, sequences were annotated against IMGT germline references using PyIR, a Python wrapper for IgBLAST v1.9. Reads were filtered out if the reads had weak V/J assignments (E-value above 1e-6), no CDR3, stop codons, out-of-frame junctions, or ambiguous translated residues. A V3J clonotype was defined by an identical inferred V gene, J gene, and CDR3 amino acid sequence. Percentage overlap between repertoires was computed as shared unique clonotypes divided by the size of the smaller repertoire. Three approaches were used to assess repertoire richness: RTK rarefaction, the Chao1 estimator, and Recon v2.1 estimates of unobserved clonotypes. OLGA was used to compute generation probabilities for all TCRbeta clonotypes that the gDNA method yielded from several donors. TCRdb provides this immuneACCESS table in a form limited to in-frame rearrangements. Some clones are lacking; in checked studies, under half of them reflect an unresolved V gene, and why the rest are absent is not known. D and trimming come from the DNA, and the V and J calls and clone size come from that table. In all, the sample holds over a million clones, and 98% of those were seen once. 0.4% to 0.55% of the sample belongs to the ten largest clones.

CDR1 is given as SQVTM and CDR2 as ANQGSEA, both from the germline V gene. Ends trimmed: V by 7 bases, J by 1 base; bases unmatched to a gene: 3. The CDR3 goes from the cysteine to the phenylalanine over 12 residues. Only CDR3 DNA remains: 36 bases, in frame from the first base. The investigation overall reported the following: Only blood was sampled, and tissue TCR repertoires likely differ from those in blood. Because the study included a small number of donors, the genetic and exposure-history diversity represented was limited. Naive subsets generally had larger estimated clonotype richness than memory subsets. Sharing across four donors was observed for roughly 5.4% of naive CD4, about 4% of naive CD8, about 2.3% of memory CD4, and around 0.44% of memory CD8 clonotypes. Compared with non-shared clonotypes, the clonotypes found in all four sorted-subset donors had higher generation probabilities. Based on pairwise subsampling, the degree of clonotype sharing among donors was expected to be affected by sequencing depth. Even with the large sequencing depth, rarefaction of the sorted-subset datasets indicated that sequencing was incomplete.

The donors were healthy, HIV-negative adults who had no recently reported acute infections or vaccinations. Only Caucasian adults living in Nashville, Tennessee, USA were represented among the donors. CD4+ T cells were enriched by magnetic negative selection, after which naive cells were positively selected on CD45RA and the negative fraction was taken as the memory subset. Blood was collected by leukapheresis, and PBMCs were isolated by Ficoll-Histopaque density gradient centrifugation and then cryopreserved in liquid nitrogen vapor phase. Analytical flow cytometry was used to check the purity and quantity of every magnetically sorted T cell population. Genomic DNA was isolated from each sorted fraction and quantified by UV absorbance on a Nanodrop 2000c.

The TCR was taken from a man between 25 and 39 years old in good health. Specimen: naive CD4+ T cells sorted from blood. The cell subset or site label on this specimen signifies: CD45RA+ positively selected. Recombination joined TRBV29-1 with TRBJ1-1, with 7 bases aligning to TRBD1. The DNA reads as follows: TGCAGCGGACGGACAGGGAACACTGAAGCTTTCTTT. Its translation is CSGRTGNTEAFF. With the portions outside the CDR3 filled from the reference TRBV29-1 and TRBJ1-1 genes, the complete variable region becomes SAVISQKPSRDICQRGTSLTIQCQVDSQVTMMFWYRQQPGQSLTLIATANQGSEATYESGFVIDKFPISRPNLTFSTLTVSNMSPEDSSIYLCSGRTGNTEAFFGQGTRLTVV.